The 26 T cell receptor beta chains below all came from one sample that was sequenced in a study of CD8+ T cells in alopecia areata. The treatment denotes: oral pan-JAK inhibitor, 5-10 mg twice daily. Reverse transcription of extracted RNA yielded cDNA, which provided the sequencing template. Produced via immunoSEQ multiplex PCR; TCRdb's table is partial and in-frame only. The data contain about 210,000 clones, less than 75% of them singletons. This specimen was CD4+ T cells sorted from blood, taken at week 4, from a patient treated with tofacitinib. These receptors all come from a human donor with alopecia areata.

The chain is built from TRBV7-6 and TRBJ2-5, with D unresolved. The CDR3 runs to 13 residues. Germline V gives CDR1 SGHVS, CDR2 FNYEAQ. The ends were cut back, 3 bases at V and 2 bases at J, with 7 bases in the middle. CDR3 region: CASSLIPQETQYF. CDR3 sequence (DNA): TGTGCCAGCAGCTTGATTCCTCAAGAGACCCAGTACTTC.

The chain links TRBV13 to TRBJ1-5; D uncertain. Germline V gene sequence: CDR1 PRHDT, CDR2 FYEKMQ (reference sequence). V was cut by 0 bases and J by 6 bases, with 9 bases left in between. The CDR3 spans 14 residues. The CDR3 sequence: CASSLGGQGQPQHF. DNA of the CDR3: TGTGCCAGCAGCTTAGGAGGGCAAGGTCAGCCCCAGCATTTT. Based on the CDR3 plus reference TRBV13 and TRBJ1-5, the full variable domain is AAGVIQSPRHLIKEKRETATLKCYPIPRHDTVYWYQQGPGQDPQFLISFYEKMQSDKGSIPDRFSAQQFSDYHSELNMSSLELGDSALYFCASSLGGQGQPQHFGDGTRLSIL.

The chain carries TRBV4-3 and TRBJ2-7; D is undetermined. Trimming stripped 4 bases from V and 0 bases from J, with 13 bases between. Germline V CDR1 and CDR2: LGHNA, YSLEER. The CDR3 runs to 15 residues. CDR3 in DNA: TGCGCCAGCAGCCGAAACACACTGGGCTCCTACGAGCAGTACTTC. This sequence encodes CASSRNTLGSYEQYF.

The chain employs TRBV30 and TRBJ1-1; possible D gene TRBD1, 6 bases. The CDR3 is 14 residues long. The germline V and J ends were trimmed by 5 bases and 1 base, with 14 bases remaining between them. CDR1 is GTSNPN and CDR2 is SVGIG in the germline V gene (reference sequence). CDR3 amino acids: CAWATQGRNTEAFF. CDR3 bases: TGTGCCTGGGCGACTCAGGGGAGGAACACTGAAGCTTTCTTT.

V usage is TRBV4-3 and J usage is TRBJ1-1; 7 bases map to TRBD1. V dropped 0 bases and J dropped 0; count of bases not matched to a gene: 4. This CDR3 is 16 amino acids long. CDR1 and CDR2 from the germline V gene are LGHNA and YSLEER. The CDR3 loop is CASSQDLGQMNTEAFF. CDR3 sequence (DNA): TGCGCCAGCAGCCAAGACCTGGGACAGATGAACACTGAAGCTTTCTTT.

V is TRBV5-1 and J is TRBJ2-1; D possibly corresponds to TRBD2 (6 bases). This CDR3 is 14 amino acids long. CDR1 SGHRS and CDR2 YFSETQ come from the germline V gene. V was shortened by 0 bases and J by 6 bases, with 10 bases between the two germline ends. The CDR3 region has the DNA TGCGCCAGCAGCTTGGTCGGAGGGTCCAATGAGCAGTTCTTC. Residues: CASSLVGGSNEQFF. The variable domain in full, with the rest retrieved from reference TRBV5-1 and TRBJ2-1, is KAGVTQTPRYLIKTRGQQVTLSCSPISGHRSVSWYQQTPGQGLQFLFEYFSETQRNKGNFPGRFSGRQFSNSRSEMNVSTLELGDSALYLCASSLVGGSNEQFFGPGTRLTVL.

The chain has TRBV15 and TRBJ1-2; a possible D gene is TRBD1 (5 bases). Germline V gene data show CDR1 as LNHNV and CDR2 as YYDKDF (reference sequence). The CDR3 sequence is 13 residues long. Trimming stripped 5 bases from V and 4 bases from J, with 11 bases between. CDR3 DNA sequence: TGTGCCACCAGCGTAATTGACAGCTATGGCTACACCTTC. This sequence encodes CATSVIDSYGYTF.

The chain is built from TRBV7-2 and TRBJ1-1; a possible D gene is TRBD1 (5 bases). The CDR3 contains 13 residues. V lost 6 bases and J 5 bases, leaving 13 bases between the germline ends. Germline CDR1 reads SGHTA; CDR2 reads FQGNSA. The CDR3 here is CASRSAGRTEAFF. CDR3 coding DNA: TGTGCCAGCAGGAGCGCAGGGCGGACTGAAGCTTTCTTT.

This clone showed up just once. The rearrangement uses TRBV27 and TRBJ1-5; weak D call: TRBD1 (5 bases). CDR1 MNHEY and CDR2 SMNVEV come from the germline V gene (reference sequence). This CDR3 is built from 15 residues. V lost 2 bases and J 0 bases, leaving 8 bases between the germline ends. The CDR3 DNA sequence: TGTGCCAGCAGTTTAGCAGGGATTAGCAATCAGCCCCAGCATTTT. It encodes CASSLAGISNQPQHF.

V is TRBV19 and J is TRBJ2-6; 8 bases are a match to TRBD2. This CDR3 comprises 18 residues. The germline gives CDR1 LNHDA, CDR2 SQIVND (reference sequence). The V gene end was trimmed by 7 bases and the J gene end by 0 bases; junction bases not matched to a gene: 11. DNA of the CDR3: TGTGCCAGTACCCCCTCGGGGGGGCGAGCCTCTGGGGCCAACGTCCTGACTTTC. The encoded protein is CASTPSGGRASGANVLTF.

The chain employs TRBV18 and TRBJ2-1, with D perhaps being TRBD1 or TRBD2 (5 bases each). In germline, CDR1 is KGHSH, CDR2 LQKENI. V was trimmed by 3 bases and J by 6 bases, leaving 15 bases between them. This CDR3 comprises 15 residues. The CDR3 loop is CASSPGTHRGNEQFF. The CDR3 DNA reads TGTGCCAGCTCACCGGGGACCCATCGGGGCAATGAGCAGTTCTTC.

This clone turned up a few times. V usage is TRBV5-1 and J usage is TRBJ2-7; D unclear. The V end was cut by 2 bases, the J end by 7 bases, with 22 bases between. CDR1 and CDR2 from the germline V gene are SGHRS and YFSETQ. CDR3 length: 16 residues. The CDR3 here is CASSFSRRGEVGEQYF. The CDR3 DNA reads as TGCGCCAGCAGCTTCTCTCGCCGAGGCGAGGTGGGAGAGCAGTACTTC. The whole variable domain, remainder taken from reference TRBV5-1 and TRBJ2-7, is KAGVTQTPRYLIKTRGQQVTLSCSPISGHRSVSWYQQTPGQGLQFLFEYFSETQRNKGNFPGRFSGRQFSNSRSEMNVSTLELGDSALYLCASSFSRRGEVGEQYFGPGTRLTVT.

This chain uses TRBV28 with TRBJ2-1; tentatively, D is TRBD1 (5 bases). Germline V gives CDR1 MDHEN, CDR2 SYDVKM. The CDR3 sequence is 15 residues long. V was cut by 3 bases and J by 7 bases, with 16 bases left in between. The chain's CDR3 is CASSFGKGITNEQFF. CDR3 nucleotides: TGTGCCAGCAGTTTTGGTAAGGGGATAACGAATGAGCAGTTCTTC.

The CDR3 DNA is TGCAGCGTTGAAGACCGGGCCCTGAACTATGGCTACACCTTC. This translates into CSVEDRALNYGYTF. J is TRBJ1-2 and V is TRBV29-1; D ambiguous. V was clipped by 0 bases and J by 2 bases, with 10 bases between them. The CDR3 covers 14 residues. The germline V gene has CDR1 SQVTM and CDR2 ANQGSEA. The whole variable domain, filled in from reference TRBV29-1 and TRBJ1-2, reads SAVISQKPSRDICQRGTSLTIQCQVDSQVTMMFWYRQQPGQSLTLIATANQGSEATYESGFVIDKFPISRPNLTFSTLTVSNMSPEDSSIYLCSVEDRALNYGYTFGSGTRLTVV.

The chain recombines TRBV29-1 with TRBJ2-1; TRBD1 agrees at 7 bases. CDR3 length: 18 amino acids. Germline V lookup: CDR1 SQVTM, CDR2 ANQGSEA. V lost 1 base to trimming and J lost 6 bases; unmatched junction nucleotides: 18. The CDR3 here is CSVEVLVADRVRFNEQFF. The DNA for the CDR3 is TGCAGCGTTGAAGTTTTAGTTGCAGACAGGGTAAGGTTCAATGAGCAGTTCTTC.

This clone was found a few times. The DNA for the CDR3 is TGTGCCAGCGGAGCAAGGGGAGGTACTGAAGCTTTCTTT. This sequence encodes CASGARGGTEAFF. This chain links TRBV5-6 with TRBJ1-1; D possibly corresponds to TRBD1 (5 bases). Germline V gene data show CDR1 as SGHDT and CDR2 as YYEEEE. The CDR3 loop spans 13 amino acids. V was shortened by 7 bases and J by 5 bases, with 15 bases between the two germline ends.

This chain connects TRBV7-9 to TRBJ2-2; D unresolved. Germline values: CDR1 SEHNR, CDR2 FQNEAQ (reference sequence). Trimming took 5 bases from V and 7 from J, leaving 17 bases between them. This CDR3 is 15 amino acids long. The CDR3 here is CASSLTALIGGELFF. CDR3 DNA: TGTGCCAGCAGCCTCACGGCCCTGATCGGCGGGGAGCTGTTTTTT.

Only a few counts were recorded for this clone. V and J are TRBV9 and TRBJ2-3; D call uncertain. The germline V and J ends were trimmed by 0 bases and 4 bases, with 0 bases remaining between them. CDR3 length equals 11 residues. CDR1 is SGDLS, CDR2 YYNGEE, per germline. The CDR3 sequence is CASSVADTQYF. The CDR3 bases are TGTGCCAGCAGCGTAGCAGATACGCAGTATTTT.

The chain couples TRBV5-1 to TRBJ2-7, with D perhaps matching TRBD2 (6 bases). This CDR3 has 14 amino acids. CDR1 SGHRS and CDR2 YFSETQ come from the germline V gene. The V end lost 4 bases, the J end lost 3 bases, and 14 bases lay between the germline ends. The CDR3 region is CASSPMGGDYEQYF. CDR3 bases: TGCGCCAGCAGCCCGATGGGGGGTGACTACGAGCAGTACTTC.

The CDR3 DNA is TGTGCCTGGAGTGTACAGGCCTTGCAAGAGACCCAGTACTTC. Amino acids: CAWSVQALQETQYF. V is TRBV30 and J is TRBJ2-5; D may be TRBD1 (5 bases). There are 14 residues in the CDR3. Per germline, CDR1 GTSNPN and CDR2 SVGIG (reference sequence). V lost 0 bases and J lost 2, with 10 bases in between.

The chain joins TRBV2 to TRBJ2-7; weak D call: TRBD2 (5 bases). The V and J ends lost 6 bases and 4 bases respectively, with 19 bases between them. CDR1 and CDR2 (germline): SNHLY, FYNNEI. The CDR3 extends over 15 amino acids. The CDR3 nucleotides are TGTGCCAGCAGCGAGGTGAGGGCAAGGAATTACGAGCAGTACTTC. Residues: CASSEVRARNYEQYF.

The V gene is TRBV5-1, the J gene TRBJ1-6; no definite D call. Trimming removed 0 bases at V and 7 bases at J, with 8 bases between. Germline V lookup: CDR1 SGHRS, CDR2 YFSETQ. The CDR3 length is 14 residues. The CDR3 is CASSLAEVNSPLHF. CDR3 in DNA: TGCGCCAGCAGCTTGGCAGAAGTAAATTCACCCCTCCACTTT.

The rearrangement uses TRBV9 and TRBJ2-3; TRBD2 agrees at 8 bases. CDR1 is SGDLS and CDR2 is YYNGEE in the germline V gene. Losses at the gene ends were 4 bases for V and 9 bases for J; bases not matched to a gene: 13. CDR3 size: 15 residues. The CDR3 sequence: CASSISGDSIATQYF. As DNA, the CDR3 is TGTGCCAGCAGCATTAGCGGGGACTCCATCGCGACGCAGTATTTT.

This clone was picked up a small number of times. V and J are TRBV29-1 and TRBJ1-2; D is unclear. The ends were cut back, 3 bases at V and 5 bases at J, with 10 bases in the middle. Germline CDR1 and CDR2: SQVTM and ANQGSEA. The length of the CDR3 is 12 residues. In DNA form, the CDR3 reads TGCAGCGTTGATAGTTCGTCGTATGGCTACACCTTC. This sequence encodes CSVDSSSYGYTF. Drawing the rest from reference TRBV29-1 and TRBJ1-2, the complete variable domain is SAVISQKPSRDICQRGTSLTIQCQVDSQVTMMFWYRQQPGQSLTLIATANQGSEATYESGFVIDKFPISRPNLTFSTLTVSNMSPEDSSIYLCSVDSSSYGYTFGSGTRLTVV.

The chain couples TRBV29-1 to TRBJ2-2; 9 nucleotides agree with TRBD2. The CDR3 is 14 residues long. V lost 7 bases, J lost 6 bases, and 9 bases stayed unmatched. Per the germline V gene, CDR1 is SQVTM and CDR2 is ANQGSEA. CDR3 loop: CSAQESGGPGELFF. CDR3 in DNA: TGCAGCGCCCAAGAGAGCGGGGGGCCCGGGGAGCTGTTTTTT.

The chain uses TRBV30 and TRBJ2-5, with 7 bases aligning to TRBD2. From germline, CDR1 is GTSNPN and CDR2 SVGIG (reference sequence). V shed 5 bases and J 2 bases; nucleotides not matched to a gene: 5. The CDR3 has 13 residues. The CDR3, as DNA: TGTGCCTGGGGCGGCGGGGGACAAGAGACCCAGTACTTC. Encoded protein: CAWGGGGQETQYF.